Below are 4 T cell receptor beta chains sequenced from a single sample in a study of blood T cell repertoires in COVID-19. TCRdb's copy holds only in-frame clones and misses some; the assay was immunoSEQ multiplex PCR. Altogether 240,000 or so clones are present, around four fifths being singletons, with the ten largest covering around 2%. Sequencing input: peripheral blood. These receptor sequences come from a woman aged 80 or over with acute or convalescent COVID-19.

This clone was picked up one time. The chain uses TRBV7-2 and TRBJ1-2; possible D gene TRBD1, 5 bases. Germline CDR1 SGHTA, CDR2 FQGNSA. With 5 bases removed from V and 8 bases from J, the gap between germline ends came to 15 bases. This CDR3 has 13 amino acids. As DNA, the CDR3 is TGTGCCAGCAGCGAACCGGGCCGGGGGGGCTACACCTTC. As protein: CASSEPGRGGYTF.

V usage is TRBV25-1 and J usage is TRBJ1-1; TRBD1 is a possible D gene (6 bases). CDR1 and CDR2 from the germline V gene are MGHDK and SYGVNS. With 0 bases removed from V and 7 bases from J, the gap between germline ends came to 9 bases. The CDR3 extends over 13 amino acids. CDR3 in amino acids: CASSEYRGFEAFF. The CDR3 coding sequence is TGTGCCAGCAGTGAATACAGGGGCTTTGAAGCTTTCTTT.

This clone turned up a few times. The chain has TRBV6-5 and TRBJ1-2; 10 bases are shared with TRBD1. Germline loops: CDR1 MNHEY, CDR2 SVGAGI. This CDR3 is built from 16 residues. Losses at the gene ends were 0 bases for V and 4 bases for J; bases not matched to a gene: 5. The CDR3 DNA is TGTGCCAGCAGTTACTCAAGGACAGGGGGTGGCTATGGCTACACCTTC. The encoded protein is CASSYSRTGGGYGYTF.

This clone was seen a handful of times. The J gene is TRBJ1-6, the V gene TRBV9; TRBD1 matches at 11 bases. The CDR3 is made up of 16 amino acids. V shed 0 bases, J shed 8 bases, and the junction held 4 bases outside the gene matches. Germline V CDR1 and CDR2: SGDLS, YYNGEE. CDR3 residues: CASSVEGQGDHSPLHF. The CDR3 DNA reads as TGTGCCAGCAGCGTAGAGGGACAGGGGGACCATTCACCCCTCCACTTT.